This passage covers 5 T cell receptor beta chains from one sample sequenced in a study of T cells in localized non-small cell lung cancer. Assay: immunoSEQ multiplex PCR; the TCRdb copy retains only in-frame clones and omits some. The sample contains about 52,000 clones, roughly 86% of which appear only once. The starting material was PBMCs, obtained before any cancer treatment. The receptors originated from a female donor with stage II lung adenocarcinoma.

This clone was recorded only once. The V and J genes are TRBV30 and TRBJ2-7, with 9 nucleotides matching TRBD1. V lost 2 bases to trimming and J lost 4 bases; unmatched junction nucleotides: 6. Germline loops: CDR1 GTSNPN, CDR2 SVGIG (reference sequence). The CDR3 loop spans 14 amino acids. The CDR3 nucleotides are TGTGCCTGGAGTTGGGGGACAGGGAAATACGAGCAGTACTTC. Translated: CAWSWGTGKYEQYF.

The CDR3 DNA reads TGTGCCAGCAGGAAGCGGGGGGGCCGGGATGAGCAGTTCTTC. This translates into CASRKRGGRDEQFF. The V call is TRBV7-2, the J call TRBJ2-1, with TRBD2 matching 10 bases. The CDR3 totals 14 residues. Germline loops: CDR1 SGHTA, CDR2 FQGNSA. Losses at the gene ends were 6 bases for V and 8 bases for J; bases not matched to a gene: 7.

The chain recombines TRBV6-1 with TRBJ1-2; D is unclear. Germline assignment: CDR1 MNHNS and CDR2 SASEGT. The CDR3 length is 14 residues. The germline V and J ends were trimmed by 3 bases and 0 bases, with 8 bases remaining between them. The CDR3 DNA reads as TGTGCCAGCAGTGATAGAGGCCCTAACTATGGCTACACCTTC. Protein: CASSDRGPNYGYTF.

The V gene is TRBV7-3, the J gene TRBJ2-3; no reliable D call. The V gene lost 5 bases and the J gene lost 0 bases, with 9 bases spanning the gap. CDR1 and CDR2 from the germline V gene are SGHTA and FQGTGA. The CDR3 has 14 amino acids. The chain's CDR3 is CASSLGRSTDTQYF. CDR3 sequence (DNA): TGTGCCAGCAGCCTGGGCCGTAGCACAGATACGCAGTATTTT.

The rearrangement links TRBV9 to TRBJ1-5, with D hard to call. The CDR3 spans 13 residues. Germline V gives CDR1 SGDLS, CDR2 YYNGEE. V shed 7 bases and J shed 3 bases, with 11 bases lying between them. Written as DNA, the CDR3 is TGTGCCAGCTCCTCCTCCGACAATCAGCCCCAGCATTTT. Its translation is CASSSSDNQPQHF.